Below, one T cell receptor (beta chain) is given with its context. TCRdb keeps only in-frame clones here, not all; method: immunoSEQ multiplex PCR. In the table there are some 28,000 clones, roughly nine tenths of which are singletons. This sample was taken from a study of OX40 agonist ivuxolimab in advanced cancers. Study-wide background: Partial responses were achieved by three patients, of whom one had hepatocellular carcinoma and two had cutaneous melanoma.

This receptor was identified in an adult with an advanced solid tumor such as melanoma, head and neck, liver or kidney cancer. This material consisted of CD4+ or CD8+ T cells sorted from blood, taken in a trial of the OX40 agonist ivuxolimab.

The CDR3 nucleotides are TGTGCCTCTAGAGCGGGAGGGCCCTACGAGCAGTACTTC. Translating it yields CASRAGGPYEQYF. This chain links TRBV10-3 with TRBJ2-7, with 10 bases matching TRBD2. The CDR3 contains 13 residues. The V and J ends lost 11 bases and 2 bases, in that order; junction bases with no gene match: 6. The germline gives CDR1 ENHRY, CDR2 SYGVKD.